A single sample gave rise to the 20 T cell receptor beta chains below, sequenced in a study of T cell responses to AZD1222 COVID-19 vaccine. Data came from immunoSEQ multiplex PCR; TCRdb stores just in-frame clones and leaves some out. This sample has over 85,000 clones; roughly 92% occur once, and the top ten carry about 2.5%. Material: peripheral blood, obtained 28 days after the second AZD1222 dose. The receptor source for this set is an adult who received the AZD1222 COVID-19 vaccine.

This chain uses TRBV11-2 with TRBJ1-1, with TRBD1 matching 9 bases. CDR1 and CDR2 (germline): SGHAT, FQNNGV. Losses at the gene ends were 4 bases for V and 11 bases for J; bases not matched to a gene: 14. This CDR3 has 15 amino acids. In nucleotides, the CDR3 is TGTGCCAGCAGCTCCTCACTGGGGACAGGGCTGGTGGCTTTCTTT. This gives the protein CASSSSLGTGLVAFF.

The rearrangement links TRBV2 to TRBJ1-1, with D tentatively TRBD1 (6 bases). Germline CDR1 and CDR2: SNHLY and FYNNEI. The CDR3 totals 11 residues. V dropped 6 bases and J dropped 10 bases, with 12 bases sitting between them. The chain's CDR3 is CASRTGDLAFF. The CDR3 nucleotides are TGTGCCAGCAGGACAGGCGACCTAGCTTTCTTT.

This chain joins TRBV12-5 and TRBJ2-1; 14 nucleotides match TRBD2. CDR1 and CDR2 (germline): LGHNT, FRNRAP. Trimming removed 5 bases from V and 2 bases from J; junction bases left unmatched: 8. CDR3 length: 18 residues. The CDR3 DNA reads as TGTGCTAGTGGTAGCGGGACTAGCGGGGGTGGCCCCTACAATGAGCAGTTCTTC. Its protein product is CASGSGTSGGGPYNEQFF.

The V and J genes are TRBV3-1 (or the pseudogene TRBV3-2) and TRBJ1-2; no definite D call. This CDR3 is built from 11 residues. V was pared by 5 bases and J by 10 bases, with 11 bases between. The V gene's germline CDR1 is LGHDT and CDR2 YNNKEL (reference sequence). The CDR3 here is CASSSYTYYTF. The DNA for the CDR3 is TGTGCCAGCAGCTCTTACACCTACTACACCTTC.

This rearrangement joins TRBV2 to TRBJ1-1, with 7 bases matching TRBD1. The CDR3 length is 13 residues. CDR1 SNHLY and CDR2 FYNNEI come from the germline V gene. Losses at the gene ends were 6 bases for V and 5 bases for J; bases not matched to a gene: 6. The CDR3 is CASRPGGYTEAFF. The CDR3 bases are TGTGCCAGCAGGCCAGGGGGGTATACTGAAGCTTTCTTT.

This clone was counted once. This chain connects TRBV27 to TRBJ2-5, with a possible D match to TRBD2 (5 bases). The CDR3 loop spans 14 amino acids. V was trimmed by 3 bases and J by 5 bases, leaving 13 bases between them. Germline loops: CDR1 MNHEY, CDR2 SMNVEV (reference sequence). For the CDR3, the DNA is TGTGCCAGCAGTTTTTCATCCCGAGGGGAGACCCAGTACTTC. Translated: CASSFSSRGETQYF.

The chain is built from TRBV18 and TRBJ2-4, with TRBD2 matching 8 bases. Germline CDR1 is KGHSH and CDR2 is LQKENI. The CDR3 has 16 amino acids. The ends lost 0 bases at V and 4 bases at J; junction bases unmatched: 5. In nucleotides, the CDR3 is TGTGCCAGCTCACCACCGGAGCGGGGGTCAAAAAACATTCAGTACTTC. Translation: CASSPPERGSKNIQYF. The full variable domain, rest sourced from reference TRBV18 and TRBJ2-4, is NAGVMQNPRHLVRRRGQEARLRCSPMKGHSHVYWYRQLPEEGLKFMVYLQKENIIDESGMPKERFSAEFPKEGPSILRIQQVVRGDSAAYFCASSPPERGSKNIQYFGAGTRLSVL.

The rearrangement links TRBV6-2 or TRBV6-3 to TRBJ1-2; 8 positions agree with TRBD1. This CDR3 is built from 16 residues. Germline trimming cut 2 bases from V and 5 bases from J; bases unmatched to any gene: 10. Germline values: CDR1 MNHEY, CDR2 SVGEGT. CDR3: CASSYTPPGQGYGYTF. The CDR3 region has the DNA TGTGCCAGCAGTTACACCCCACCCGGACAGGGATATGGCTACACCTTC.

The rearrangement uses TRBV7-8 and TRBJ1-1; TRBD1 is a possible D gene (6 bases). Per germline, CDR1 SGHVS and CDR2 FQNEAQ. The CDR3 sequence is 14 residues long. Trimming took off 4 bases at V and 2 bases at J, with 11 bases between the two ends. CDR3 coding DNA: TGTGCCAGCAGCTCGTTTGGGACAAACACTGAAGCTTTCTTT. This sequence encodes CASSSFGTNTEAFF.

The chain links TRBV11-3 to TRBJ1-5, with unresolved D. The germline gives CDR1 SGHNT, CDR2 YENEEA. The V end lost 4 bases, the J end lost 0 bases, and 7 bases lay between the germline ends. The CDR3 consists of 14 residues. CDR3 in DNA: TGTGCCAGCAGCTCCCTGTATAGCAATCAGCCCCAGCATTTT. Translated: CASSSLYSNQPQHF.

The rearrangement links TRBV24-1 to TRBJ1-2; D not certain. This CDR3 spans 12 amino acids. Trimming took 6 bases from V and 2 from J, leaving 6 bases between them. The germline V gene has CDR1 KGHDR and CDR2 SFDVKD. The chain's CDR3 is CATSSGNYGYTF. The CDR3 region has the DNA TGTGCCACCAGTTCCGGGAACTATGGCTACACCTTC.

This chain links TRBV5-1 with TRBJ1-2, with 8 bases identical to TRBD1. The CDR3 totals 14 residues. Per germline, CDR1 SGHRS and CDR2 YFSETQ. The junction had 7 bases not matched to a gene; V was cut back by 4 bases and J by 5 bases. DNA of the CDR3: TGCGCCAGCAGCGAGGCGGGACAGGAGTATGGCTACACCTTC. Translated: CASSEAGQEYGYTF.

This sequence joins TRBV12-2 and TRBJ1-3; the table assigns TRBD1, which was not confirmed against the DNA. TRBV12-2 is an annotated pseudogene. This CDR3 has 20 residues. The CDR3 here is CASRLRGGQCWGNSGNTIYF. The CDR3 DNA is TGTGCAAGTCGCTTAAGGGGTGGACAGTGCTGGGGAAATTCTGGAAACACCATATATTTT.

This chain joins TRBV7-2 and TRBJ2-5, with unresolved D. The CDR3 spans 13 residues. The V gene lost 3 bases and the J gene lost 3 bases, with 8 bases spanning the gap. Germline V CDR1 and CDR2: SGHTA, FQGNSA. The CDR3 DNA sequence: TGTGCCAGCAGCTTTTCGAACGAAGAGACCCAGTACTTC. It translates to CASSFSNEETQYF.

This sequence joins TRBV5-1 and TRBJ2-2; 8 bases fit TRBD2. Trimming at V came to 2 bases and at J to 2 bases, leaving 8 bases not matched to a gene. The CDR3 is made up of 17 amino acids. Germline V gene sequence: CDR1 SGHRS, CDR2 YFSETQ. In DNA, the CDR3 is TGCGCCAGCAGCTTCGGGGCGGGGGGCCCAAACACCGGGGAGCTGTTTTTT. This translates into CASSFGAGGPNTGELFF.

Worth noting for this clone: The same CDR3 also results from other DNA sequences found in this sample. The J gene is TRBJ1-4, the V gene TRBV5-1; D gene uncertain. V was trimmed by 4 bases and J by 2 bases, leaving 9 bases between them. CDR3 length: 14 residues. Germline V gene data show CDR1 as SGHRS and CDR2 as YFSETQ. The chain's CDR3 is CASSPVGTNEKLFF. Written as DNA, the CDR3 is TGCGCCAGCAGCCCCGTAGGGACTAATGAAAAACTGTTTTTT. The full variable domain, its missing parts supplied by reference TRBV5-1 and TRBJ1-4, is KAGVTQTPRYLIKTRGQQVTLSCSPISGHRSVSWYQQTPGQGLQFLFEYFSETQRNKGNFPGRFSGRQFSNSRSEMNVSTLELGDSALYLCASSPVGTNEKLFFGSGTQLSVL.

This chain links TRBV2 with TRBJ1-6, with unresolved D. The CDR3 runs 15 residues. Germline assignment: CDR1 SNHLY and CDR2 FYNNEI. Trimming removed 6 bases from V and 1 base from J, with 10 bases in between. This chain's CDR3 is CASREEESYNSPLHF. Written as DNA, the CDR3 is TGTGCCAGCAGGGAGGAGGAATCCTATAATTCACCCCTCCACTTT.

This chain connects TRBV9 to TRBJ1-5; no firm D call. V shed 4 bases and J shed 0 bases, with 14 bases lying between them. There are 16 residues in the CDR3. The germline gives CDR1 SGDLS, CDR2 YYNGEE. CDR3 DNA sequence: TGTGCCAGCAGCCCGAACGGGGTTTATAGCAATCAGCCCCAGCATTTT. This codes for CASSPNGVYSNQPQHF.

The J gene is TRBJ2-2, the V gene TRBV9; tentative D call: TRBD1 (6 bases). This CDR3 contains 16 residues. The V gene lost 0 bases and the J gene lost 6 bases, with 15 bases spanning the gap. Looked up from germline, CDR1 is SGDLS and CDR2 is YYNGEE. The DNA of the CDR3 is TGTGCCAGCAGCGTAGCTTCCGGACAGTTCGCCGGGGAGCTGTTTTTT. Its translation: CASSVASGQFAGELFF.

This clone was recorded a few times. The chain uses TRBV6-1 and TRBJ1-1; no firm D call. CDR3 size: 13 residues. Germline assignment: CDR1 MNHNS and CDR2 SASEGT. Trimming left V 3 bases short and J 0 bases short, with 5 bases between. The DNA of the CDR3 is TGTGCCAGCAGTGATGAACTGAACACTGAAGCTTTCTTT. Its translation is CASSDELNTEAFF.